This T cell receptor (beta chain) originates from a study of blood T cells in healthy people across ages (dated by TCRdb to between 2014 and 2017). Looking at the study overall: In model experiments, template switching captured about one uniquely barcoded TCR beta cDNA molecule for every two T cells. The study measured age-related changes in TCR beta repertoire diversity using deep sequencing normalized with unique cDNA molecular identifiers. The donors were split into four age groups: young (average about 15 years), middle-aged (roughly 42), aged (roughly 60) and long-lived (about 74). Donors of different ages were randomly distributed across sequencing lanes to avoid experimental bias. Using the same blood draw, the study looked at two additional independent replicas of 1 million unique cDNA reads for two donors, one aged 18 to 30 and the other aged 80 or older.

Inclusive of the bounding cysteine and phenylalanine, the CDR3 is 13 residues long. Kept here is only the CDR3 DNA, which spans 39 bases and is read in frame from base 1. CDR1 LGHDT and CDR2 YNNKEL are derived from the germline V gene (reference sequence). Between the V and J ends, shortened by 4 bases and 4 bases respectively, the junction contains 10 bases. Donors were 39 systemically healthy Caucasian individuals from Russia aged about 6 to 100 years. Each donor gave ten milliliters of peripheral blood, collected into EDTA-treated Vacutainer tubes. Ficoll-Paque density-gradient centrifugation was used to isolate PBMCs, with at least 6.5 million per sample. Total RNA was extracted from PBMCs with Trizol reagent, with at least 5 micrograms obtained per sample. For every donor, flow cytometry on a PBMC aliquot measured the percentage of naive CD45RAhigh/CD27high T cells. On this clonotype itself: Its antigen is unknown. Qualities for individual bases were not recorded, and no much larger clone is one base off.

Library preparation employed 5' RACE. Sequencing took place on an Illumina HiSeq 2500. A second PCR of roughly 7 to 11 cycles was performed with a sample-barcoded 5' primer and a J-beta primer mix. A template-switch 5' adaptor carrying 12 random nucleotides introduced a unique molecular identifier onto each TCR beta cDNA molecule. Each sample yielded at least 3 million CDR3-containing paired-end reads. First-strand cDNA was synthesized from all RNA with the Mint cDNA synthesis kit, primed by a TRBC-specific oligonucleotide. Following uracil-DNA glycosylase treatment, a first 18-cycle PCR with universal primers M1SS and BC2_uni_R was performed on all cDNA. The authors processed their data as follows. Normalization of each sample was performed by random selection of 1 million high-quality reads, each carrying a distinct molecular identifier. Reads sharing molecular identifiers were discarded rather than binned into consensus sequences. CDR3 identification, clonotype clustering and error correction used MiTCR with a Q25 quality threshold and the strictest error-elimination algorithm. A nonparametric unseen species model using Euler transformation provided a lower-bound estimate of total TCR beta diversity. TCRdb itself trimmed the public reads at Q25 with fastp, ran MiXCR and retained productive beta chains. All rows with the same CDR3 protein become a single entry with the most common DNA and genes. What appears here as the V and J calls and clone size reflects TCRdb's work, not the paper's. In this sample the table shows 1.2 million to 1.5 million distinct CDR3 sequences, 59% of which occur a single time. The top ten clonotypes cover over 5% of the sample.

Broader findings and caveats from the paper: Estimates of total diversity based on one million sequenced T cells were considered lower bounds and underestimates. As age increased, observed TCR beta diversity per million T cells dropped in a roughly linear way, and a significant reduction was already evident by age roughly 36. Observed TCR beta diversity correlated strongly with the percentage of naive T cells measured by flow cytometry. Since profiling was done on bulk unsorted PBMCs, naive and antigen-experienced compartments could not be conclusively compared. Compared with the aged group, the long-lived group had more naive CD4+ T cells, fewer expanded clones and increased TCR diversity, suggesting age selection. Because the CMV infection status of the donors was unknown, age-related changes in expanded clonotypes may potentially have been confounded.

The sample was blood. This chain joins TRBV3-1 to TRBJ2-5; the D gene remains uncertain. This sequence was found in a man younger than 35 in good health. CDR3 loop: CASSPPPGETQYF. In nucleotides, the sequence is TGTGCCAGCAGCCCCCCCCCGGGAGAGACCCAGTACTTC.